This T cell receptor beta chain was sequenced for a study of control samples from healthy donors and cancer patients. The CDR3 totals 13 residues. From germline, CDR1 is SGDLS and CDR2 YYNGEE. Trimming took 0 bases from V and 3 from J, leaving 6 bases between them. Produced via immunoSEQ multiplex PCR; TCRdb's table is partial and in-frame only. The table has some 99,000 clones, about nine tenths seen once. The sequenced material came from blood. The rearrangement uses TRBV9 and TRBJ1-1; D not certain. This sequence originates from a human donor in good health. The donor label of this sample is uncertain. CDR3 in amino acids: CASSVEWYTEAFF. CDR3 coding DNA: TGTGCCAGCAGCGTAGAGTGGTACACTGAAGCTTTCTTT.